This T cell receptor (beta chain) was sequenced during a study of identifying expanded T cells in peripheral blood. Some clones are missing from TCRdb's copy, which holds only in-frame ones; the method was immunoSEQ multiplex PCR. The table has 130,000 or so clones, 75% to 90% seen once; the top ten hold roughly 3.3%. The V and J ends lost 5 bases and 0 bases, in that order; junction bases with no gene match: 10. Germline CDR1 reads MNHEY; CDR2 reads SMNVEV (reference sequence). This CDR3 is built from 17 residues. As regards this clone: Its antigen remains unknown.

During the collection period, no donor immune events like infections were recorded. Whole-study findings and limits: Variance in clone template counts between approximately 2-week samples significantly increased with total template count across all healthy donors. Over approximately two and four weeks, about 15 and 19 clones changed, versus around 1.2 between replicates.

Material for sequencing was blood. The V gene is TRBV27, the J gene TRBJ1-5, with 7 bases that match TRBD1. The TCR comes from a person between 18 and 75 years old in good health. The CDR3, as DNA: TGTGCCAGCAGTACACACGGGACAGTGGGTAGCAATCAGCCCCAGCATTTT. Residues: CASSTHGTVGSNQPQHF.